At least ten counts were recorded for the clone carrying this TCR beta chain. Antigen unknown. Mismatch with germline at one junction end may stem from a read error. TCRdb passed the 5' RACE reads through MiXCR, listing each CDR3 protein once. The sample contains fewer than 400,000 distinct CDR3 sequences, roughly 14% of which appear only once. This specimen comes from a study of CD8 T cells in ankylosing spondylitis. Study findings and constraints: A TCR beta motif of 7 to 9 highly homologous variants seemed to mark ankylosing spondylitis blood. Prior literature has documented some motif variants in synovial fluid and blood from reactive arthritis.

This CDR3 contains 13 residues. The genes are TRBV12-3 or TRBV12-4 and TRBJ2-7; D call uncertain. This sequence originates from a male donor with ankylosing spondylitis or in good health (not recorded which). Sample: blood, either unsorted or a sorted T cell fraction (not recorded which). The CDR3 reads CASSLRSSYEQYF. CDR3 coding DNA: TGCGCCAGCAGCTTAAGGAGCTCCTACGAGCAGTACTTC.